The clone carrying this TCR beta chain has at least ten counts. Antigen specificity is unknown. This CDR3 has 14 amino acids. The V gene lost 5 bases and the J gene lost 4 bases, with 14 bases spanning the gap. Germline CDR1 and CDR2: SEHNR and FQNEAQ (reference sequence). TCR beta CDR3 regions were amplified from RNA transcripts. In the first-round RT-PCR of the TCR CDR3, the HTBI primer set was used. TCRdb ran MiXCR on the multiplex PCR reads and lists one entry per CDR3 protein. The table lists 250,000 to 300,000 distinct CDR3 sequences, 12% to 15% of them singletons, with 7.9% in the top ten. Lactation, pregnancy, other autoimmune disease or uncontrolled infection led to exclusion of patients. Clinical symptoms, serum thyroxine and TRAb, thyroid ultrasound and orbital computed tomography were used for the diagnoses. This entry comes from a study of T cells in Graves' hyperthyroidism and ophthalmopathy.

The study's findings and limits: Appearing also in blood were most of the thyroid clonotypes expanded above 0.001. Before onset, ophthalmopathy was predicted by the model a median approximately 6.7 months earlier.

Sequenced sample: blood. The sequence derives from a woman between 40 and 55 years old with Graves' hyperthyroidism. The chain links TRBV7-9 to TRBJ1-2, with D perhaps matching TRBD1 (6 bases). The CDR3 DNA reads TGTGCCAGCAGCCCAGGACAGAATGTCTATGGCTACACCTTC. It specifies CASSPGQNVYGYTF.